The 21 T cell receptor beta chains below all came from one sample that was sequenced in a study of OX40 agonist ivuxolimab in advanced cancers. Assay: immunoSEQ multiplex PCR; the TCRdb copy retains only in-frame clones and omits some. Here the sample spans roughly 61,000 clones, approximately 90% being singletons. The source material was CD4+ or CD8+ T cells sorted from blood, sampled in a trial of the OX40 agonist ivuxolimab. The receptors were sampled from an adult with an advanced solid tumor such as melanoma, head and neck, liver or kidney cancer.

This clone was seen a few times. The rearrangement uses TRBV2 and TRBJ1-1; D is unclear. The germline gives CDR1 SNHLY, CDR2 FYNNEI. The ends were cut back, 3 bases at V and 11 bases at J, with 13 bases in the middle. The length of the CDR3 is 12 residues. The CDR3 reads CASSDEGMGAFF. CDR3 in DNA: TGTGCCAGCAGTGACGAAGGTATGGGGGCTTTCTTT. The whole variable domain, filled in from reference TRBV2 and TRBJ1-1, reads EPEVTQTPSHQVTQMGQEVILRCVPISNHLYFYWYRQILGQKVEFLVSFYNNEISEKSEIFDDQFSVERPDGSNFTLKIRSTKLEDSAMYFCASSDEGMGAFFGQGTRLTVV.

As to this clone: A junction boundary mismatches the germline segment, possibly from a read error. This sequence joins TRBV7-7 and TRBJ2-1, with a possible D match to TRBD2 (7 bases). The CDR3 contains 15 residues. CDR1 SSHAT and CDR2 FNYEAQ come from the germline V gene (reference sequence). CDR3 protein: CASSLSAGANNEQFF. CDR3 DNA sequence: TGTGCTAGCAGCTTATCGGCGGGGGCAAACAATGAGCAGTTCTTC.

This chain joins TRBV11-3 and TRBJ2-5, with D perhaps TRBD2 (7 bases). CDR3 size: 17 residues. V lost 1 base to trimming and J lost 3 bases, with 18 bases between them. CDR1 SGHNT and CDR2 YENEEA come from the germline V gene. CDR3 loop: CASSLGWGGAIEETQYF. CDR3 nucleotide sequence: TGTGCCAGCAGCTTAGGATGGGGGGGGGCTATCGAAGAGACCCAGTACTTC.

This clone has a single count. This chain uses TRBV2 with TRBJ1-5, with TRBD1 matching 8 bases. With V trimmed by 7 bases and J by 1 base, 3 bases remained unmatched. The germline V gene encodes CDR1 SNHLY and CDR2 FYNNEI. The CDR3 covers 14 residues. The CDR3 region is CASTGDRSNQPQHF. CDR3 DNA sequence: TGTGCCAGCACTGGGGACAGGAGCAATCAGCCCCAGCATTTT.

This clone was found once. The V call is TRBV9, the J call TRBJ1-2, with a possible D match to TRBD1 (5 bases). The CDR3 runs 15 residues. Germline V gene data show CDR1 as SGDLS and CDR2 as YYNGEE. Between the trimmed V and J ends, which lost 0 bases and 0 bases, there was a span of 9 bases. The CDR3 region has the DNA TGTGCCAGCAGCGTAGCTTGGGGGGCTAACTATGGCTACACCTTC. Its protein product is CASSVAWGANYGYTF.

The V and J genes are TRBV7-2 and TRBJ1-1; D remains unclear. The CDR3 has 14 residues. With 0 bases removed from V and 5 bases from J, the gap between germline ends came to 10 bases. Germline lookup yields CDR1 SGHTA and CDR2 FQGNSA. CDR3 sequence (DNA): TGTGCCAGCAGCTTAGCCACAAAGAAGACTGAAGCTTTCTTT. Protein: CASSLATKKTEAFF.

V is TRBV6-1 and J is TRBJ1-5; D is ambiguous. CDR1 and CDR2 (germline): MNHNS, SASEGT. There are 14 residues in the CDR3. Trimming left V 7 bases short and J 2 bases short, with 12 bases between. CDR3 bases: TGTGCCAGCATACGACGGCTGGGCAATCAGCCCCAGCATTTT. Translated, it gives CASIRRLGNQPQHF.

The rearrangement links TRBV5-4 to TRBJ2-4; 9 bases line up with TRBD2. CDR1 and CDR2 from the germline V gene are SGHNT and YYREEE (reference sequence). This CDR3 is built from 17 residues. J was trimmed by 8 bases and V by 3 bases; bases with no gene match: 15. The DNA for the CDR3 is TGTGCCAGCAGCTCCGGGGGAGGCGGGGGGGCTATGGACATTCAGTACTTC. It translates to CASSSGGGGGAMDIQYF.

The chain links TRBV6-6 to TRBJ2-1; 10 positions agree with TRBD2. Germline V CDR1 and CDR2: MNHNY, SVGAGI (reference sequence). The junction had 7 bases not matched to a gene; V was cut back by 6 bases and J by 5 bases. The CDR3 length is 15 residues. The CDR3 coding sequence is TGTGCCAGCAGAGCGAGCGGGGGGGCTAACAATGAGCAGTTCTTC. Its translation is CASRASGGANNEQFF.

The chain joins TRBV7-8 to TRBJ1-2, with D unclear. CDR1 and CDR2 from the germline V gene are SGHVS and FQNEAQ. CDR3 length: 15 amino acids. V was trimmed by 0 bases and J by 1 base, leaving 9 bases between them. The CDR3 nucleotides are TGTGCCAGCAGCTTAGCTGCTGGGTATAACTATGGCTACACCTTC. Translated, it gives CASSLAAGYNYGYTF.

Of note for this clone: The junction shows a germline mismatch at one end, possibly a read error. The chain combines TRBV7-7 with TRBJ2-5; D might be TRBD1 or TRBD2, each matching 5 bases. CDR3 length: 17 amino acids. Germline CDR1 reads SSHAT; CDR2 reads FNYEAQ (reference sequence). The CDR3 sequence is CASSQGGPRTRGETQYF. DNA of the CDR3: TGTGCTAGCAGCCAAGGAGGTCCACGGACACGAGGGGAGACCCAGTACTTC.

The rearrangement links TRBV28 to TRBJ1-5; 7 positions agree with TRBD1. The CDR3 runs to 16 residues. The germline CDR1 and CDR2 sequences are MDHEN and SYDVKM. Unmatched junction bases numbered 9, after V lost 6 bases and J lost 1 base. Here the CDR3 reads CASSSPQQGSNQPQHF. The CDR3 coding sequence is TGTGCCAGCAGCTCCCCGCAACAGGGGAGCAATCAGCCCCAGCATTTT.

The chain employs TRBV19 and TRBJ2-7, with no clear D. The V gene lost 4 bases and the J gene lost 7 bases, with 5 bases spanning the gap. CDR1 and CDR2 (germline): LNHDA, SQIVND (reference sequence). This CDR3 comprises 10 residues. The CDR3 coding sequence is TGTGCCAGTAGTAGAAGAGAGCAGTACTTC. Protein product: CASSRREQYF.

CDR3 DNA: TGTGCCAGCAGCCCACAAACAGGGTTCACTGAAGCTTTCTTT. Encoded protein: CASSPQTGFTEAFF. The chain recombines TRBV14 with TRBJ1-1; tentatively, D is TRBD1 (6 bases). V lost 4 bases, J lost 4 bases, and 13 bases lay in between. CDR3 length equals 14 residues. Germline loops: CDR1 SGHDN, CDR2 FVKESK.

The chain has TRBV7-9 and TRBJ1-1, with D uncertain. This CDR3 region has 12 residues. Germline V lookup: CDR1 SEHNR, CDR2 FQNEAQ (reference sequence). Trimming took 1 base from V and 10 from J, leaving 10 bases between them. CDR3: CASSLDDPGAFF. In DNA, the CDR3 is TGTGCCAGCAGCTTAGATGACCCCGGAGCTTTCTTT.

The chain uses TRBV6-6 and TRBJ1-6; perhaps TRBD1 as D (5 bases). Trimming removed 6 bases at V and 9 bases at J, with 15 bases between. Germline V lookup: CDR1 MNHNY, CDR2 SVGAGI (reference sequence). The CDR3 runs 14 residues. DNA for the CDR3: TGTGCCAGCAGCCTCAGGGCTCATGGTTCACCCCTCCACTTT. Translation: CASSLRAHGSPLHF.

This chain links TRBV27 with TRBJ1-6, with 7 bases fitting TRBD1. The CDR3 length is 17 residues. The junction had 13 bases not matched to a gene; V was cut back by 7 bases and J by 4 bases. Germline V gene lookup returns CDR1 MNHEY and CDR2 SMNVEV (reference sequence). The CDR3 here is CASTPILGRGYNSPLHF. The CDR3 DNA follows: TGTGCCAGCACCCCTATCCTGGGCAGGGGGTATAATTCACCCCTCCACTTT.

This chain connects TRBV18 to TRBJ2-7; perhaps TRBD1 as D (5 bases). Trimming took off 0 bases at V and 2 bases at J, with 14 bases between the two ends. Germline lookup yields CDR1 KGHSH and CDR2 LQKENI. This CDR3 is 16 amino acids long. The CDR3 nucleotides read TGTGCCAGCTCACCACCGACGACAGCGACACCCTACGAGCAGTACTTC. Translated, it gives CASSPPTTATPYEQYF.

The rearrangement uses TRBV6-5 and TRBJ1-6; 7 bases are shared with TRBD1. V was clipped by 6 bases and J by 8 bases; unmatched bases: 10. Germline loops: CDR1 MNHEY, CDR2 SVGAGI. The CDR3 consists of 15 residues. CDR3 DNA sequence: TGTGCCAGCAGACCCCCCGGGACAGACCATTCACCCCTCCACTTT. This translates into CASRPPGTDHSPLHF.

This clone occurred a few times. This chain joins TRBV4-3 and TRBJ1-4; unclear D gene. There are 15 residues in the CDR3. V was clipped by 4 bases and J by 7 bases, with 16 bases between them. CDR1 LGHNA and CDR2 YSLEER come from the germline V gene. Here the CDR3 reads CASSPTGSGGEKLFF. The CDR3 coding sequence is TGCGCCAGCAGCCCTACGGGGTCGGGCGGTGAAAAACTGTTTTTT.

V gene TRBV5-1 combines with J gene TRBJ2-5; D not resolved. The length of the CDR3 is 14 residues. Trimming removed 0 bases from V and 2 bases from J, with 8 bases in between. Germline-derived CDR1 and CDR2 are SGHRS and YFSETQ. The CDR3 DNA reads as TGCGCCAGCAGCTTGGGTAGCAGACAAGAGACCCAGTACTTC. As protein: CASSLGSRQETQYF. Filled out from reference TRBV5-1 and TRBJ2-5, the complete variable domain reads KAGVTQTPRYLIKTRGQQVTLSCSPISGHRSVSWYQQTPGQGLQFLFEYFSETQRNKGNFPGRFSGRQFSNSRSEMNVSTLELGDSALYLCASSLGSRQETQYFGPGTRLLVL.